The entry below gives a single TCR beta chain sequence along with its context. Assay used: immunoSEQ multiplex PCR; TCRdb lists only in-frame clones, some missing. The data hold approximately 440,000 clones, with 90% observed a single time. The V gene end was trimmed by 7 bases and the J gene end by 6 bases; junction bases not matched to a gene: 12. The CDR3 runs 14 residues. Germline loops: CDR1 MDHEN, CDR2 SYDVKM. The data were taken from a study of blood T cell repertoires in COVID-19. This chain links TRBV28 with TRBJ2-7; 7 bases match TRBD1. The receptor comes from a man younger than 30 who had recovered from COVID-19. The sequenced sample was PBMCs or T cells enriched from blood (not recorded which). Here the CDR3 reads CASTPRGTVFEQYF. In DNA, the CDR3 is TGTGCCAGCACTCCGCGTGGGACAGTTTTCGAGCAGTACTTC.